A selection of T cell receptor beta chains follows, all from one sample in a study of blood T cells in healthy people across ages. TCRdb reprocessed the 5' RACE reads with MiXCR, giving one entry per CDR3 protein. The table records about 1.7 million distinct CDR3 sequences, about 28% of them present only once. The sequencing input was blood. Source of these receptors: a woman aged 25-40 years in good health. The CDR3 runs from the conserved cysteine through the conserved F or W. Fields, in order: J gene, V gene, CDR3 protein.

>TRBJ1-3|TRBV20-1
CSALALGNTIYF
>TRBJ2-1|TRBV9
CASSVAGYTGEQFF
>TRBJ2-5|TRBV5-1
CASSSGQMETQYF
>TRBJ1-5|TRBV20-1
CSARAGGSHRPQHF
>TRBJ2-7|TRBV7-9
CASSPGQLYEQYF
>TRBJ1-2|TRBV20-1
CSASSAPAVTSYGYTF
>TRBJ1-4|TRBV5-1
CASSLGGVGKLFF
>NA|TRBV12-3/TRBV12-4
CAGRLAGGHPTQYF
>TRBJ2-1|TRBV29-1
CSVSQPNEQFF
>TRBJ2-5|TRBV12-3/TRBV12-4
CASSPPGSETQYF
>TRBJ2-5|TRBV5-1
CARATSVIETQYF
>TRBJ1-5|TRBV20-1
CSVRRVDNQPQHF
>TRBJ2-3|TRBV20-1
CSAKSGSGDTQYF
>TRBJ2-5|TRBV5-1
CASSQATGGASTETQYF
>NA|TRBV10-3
CAMKGQTYEQYF
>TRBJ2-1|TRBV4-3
CASSQEREGDNEQFF
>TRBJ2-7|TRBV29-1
CSVEDKGGKCEQYF
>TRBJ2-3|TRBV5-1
CASNLEAGTDTQYF
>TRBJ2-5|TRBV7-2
CASSPTGDPRETQYF
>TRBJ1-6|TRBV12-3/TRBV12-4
CASRGSSYNSPTHF
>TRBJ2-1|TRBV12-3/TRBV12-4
CASSAQRDTLSGEQFF
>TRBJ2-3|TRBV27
CASRPGRWDADTQYF
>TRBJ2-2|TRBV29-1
CSVVSNEAGDTGELFF
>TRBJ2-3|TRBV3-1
CASSPNLAGVLDTQYF
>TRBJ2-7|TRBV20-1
CSAPSGSNDEQYF
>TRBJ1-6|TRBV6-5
CASSYVLYRGSNSPLHF
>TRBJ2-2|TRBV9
CASSGRGGATGELFF